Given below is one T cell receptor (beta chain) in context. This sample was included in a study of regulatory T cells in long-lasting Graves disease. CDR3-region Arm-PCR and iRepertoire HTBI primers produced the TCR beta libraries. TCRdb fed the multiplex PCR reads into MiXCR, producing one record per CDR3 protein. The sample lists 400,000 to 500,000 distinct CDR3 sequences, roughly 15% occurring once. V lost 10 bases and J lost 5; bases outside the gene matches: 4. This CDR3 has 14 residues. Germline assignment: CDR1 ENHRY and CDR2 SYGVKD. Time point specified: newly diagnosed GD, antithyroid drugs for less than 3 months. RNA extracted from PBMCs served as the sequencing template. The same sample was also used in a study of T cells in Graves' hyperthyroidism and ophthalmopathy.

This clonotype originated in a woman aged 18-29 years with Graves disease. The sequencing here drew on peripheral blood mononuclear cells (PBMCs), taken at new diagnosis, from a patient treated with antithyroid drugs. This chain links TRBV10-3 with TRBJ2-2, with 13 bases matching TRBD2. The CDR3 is CATGLAGATGELFF. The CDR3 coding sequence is TGTGCCACCGGACTAGCGGGAGCTACCGGGGAGCTGTTTTTT.